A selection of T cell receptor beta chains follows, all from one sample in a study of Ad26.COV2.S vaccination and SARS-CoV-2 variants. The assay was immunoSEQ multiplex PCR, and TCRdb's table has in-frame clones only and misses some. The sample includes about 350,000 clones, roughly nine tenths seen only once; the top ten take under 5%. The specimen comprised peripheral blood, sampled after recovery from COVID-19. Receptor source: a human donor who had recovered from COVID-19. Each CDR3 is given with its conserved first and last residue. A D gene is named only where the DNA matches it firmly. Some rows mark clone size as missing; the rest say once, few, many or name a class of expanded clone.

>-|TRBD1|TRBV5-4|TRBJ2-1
CASSLGDRDYNEQFF
TGTGCCAGCAGCCTTGGGGACAGGGACTACAATGAGCAGTTCTTC
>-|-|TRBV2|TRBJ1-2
CASTLRGTKGSGYTF
TGTGCCAGCACCCTCCGAGGGACTAAAGGAAGCGGCTACACCTTC
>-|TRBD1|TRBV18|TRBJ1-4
CASSPAWTGGTNEKLFF
TGTGCCAGCTCACCAGCCTGGACAGGTGGAACTAATGAAAAACTGTTTTTT
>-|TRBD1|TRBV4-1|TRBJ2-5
CASSSSGTVDLETQYF
TGCGCCAGCAGCTCTTCCGGGACAGTCGACTTGGAGACCCAGTACTTC
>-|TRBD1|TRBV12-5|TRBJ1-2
CASGLGQGYGYTF
TGTGCTAGTGGTTTGGGACAGGGCTATGGCTACACCTTC
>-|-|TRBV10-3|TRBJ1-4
CAISESGNEKLFF
TGTGCCATCAGTGAGTCCGGGAATGAAAAACTGTTTTTT
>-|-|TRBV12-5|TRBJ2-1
CASGEQLSRNEQFF
TGTGCTAGTGGTGAACAACTCAGTAGGAATGAGCAGTTCTTC
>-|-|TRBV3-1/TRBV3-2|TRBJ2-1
CASSQGAAYNEQFF
TGTGCCAGCAGCCAAGGTGCAGCATACAATGAGCAGTTCTTC
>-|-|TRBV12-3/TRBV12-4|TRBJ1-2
CASSLSQGNGYTF
TGTGCCAGCAGTTTATCGCAGGGAAATGGCTACACCTTC
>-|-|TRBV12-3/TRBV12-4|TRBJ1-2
CASSFGALRGYTF
TGTGCCAGCAGTTTTGGGGCCTTGAGGGGCTACACCTTC
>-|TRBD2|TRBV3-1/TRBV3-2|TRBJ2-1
CASSHSGGANNEQFF
TGTGCCAGCAGCCACAGCGGGGGGGCGAATAATGAGCAGTTCTTC
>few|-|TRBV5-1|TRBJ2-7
CASTPGGGSYEQYF
TGCGCCAGCACCCCGGGTGGGGGGTCCTACGAGCAGTACTTC
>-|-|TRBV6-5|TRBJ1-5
CASRGPRYNQPQHF
TGTGCCAGCAGGGGGCCGCGCTATAATCAGCCCCAGCATTTT
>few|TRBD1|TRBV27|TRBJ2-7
CASSPYRTGRLNEQYF
TGTGCCAGCAGTCCCTACCGGACAGGGCGGCTCAACGAGCAGTACTTC
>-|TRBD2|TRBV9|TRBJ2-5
CASSVSGGAQETQYF
TGTGCCAGCAGCGTAAGCGGGGGGGCCCAAGAGACCCAGTACTTC
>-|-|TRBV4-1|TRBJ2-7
CASSLFDNSYEQYF
TGCGCCAGCAGCCTTTTCGATAACTCCTACGAGCAGTACTTC
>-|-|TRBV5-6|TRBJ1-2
CASSLGSAHGYTF
TGTGCCAGCAGCTTGGGGTCCGCCCATGGCTACACCTTC
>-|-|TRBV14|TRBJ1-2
CASSSGRIYGYTF
TGTGCCAGCAGCTCTGGGCGTATCTATGGCTACACCTTC
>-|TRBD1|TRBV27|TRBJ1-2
CASSRRQGLLVYGYTF
TGTGCCAGCAGTCGAAGACAGGGACTGTTGGTCTATGGCTACACCTTC
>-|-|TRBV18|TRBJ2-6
CASSRQASGANVLTF
TGTGCCAGCTCACGACAGGCCTCTGGGGCCAACGTCCTGACTTTC
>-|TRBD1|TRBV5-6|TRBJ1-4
CASSDGGTGGVWKLFF
TGTGCCAGCAGCGACGGTGGGACAGGGGGAGTCTGGAAACTGTTTTTT
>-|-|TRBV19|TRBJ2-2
CASRSRGEDTGELFF
TGTGCCAGTAGATCGAGGGGCGAAGACACCGGGGAGCTGTTTTTT
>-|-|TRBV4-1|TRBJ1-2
CASSQGSGDGYTF
TGCGCCAGCAGCCAGGGTTCAGGGGATGGCTACACCTTC
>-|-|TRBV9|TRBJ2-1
CASSAGLVFDEQFF
TGTGCCAGCAGCGCAGGGCTAGTCTTTGATGAGCAGTTCTTC
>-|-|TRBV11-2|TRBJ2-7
CASSFDIAYEQYF
TGTGCCAGCAGCTTTGACATTGCCTACGAGCAGTACTTC
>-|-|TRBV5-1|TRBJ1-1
CASSPYPGRDTEAFF
TGCGCCAGCAGCCCTTACCCGGGGAGGGACACTGAAGCTTTCTTT
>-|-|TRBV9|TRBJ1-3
CASSVGELSGNTIYF
TGTGCCAGCAGCGTAGGTGAGCTCTCTGGAAACACCATATATTTT
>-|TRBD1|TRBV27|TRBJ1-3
CASSPGQKGNTIYF
TGTGCCAGTTCACCGGGACAGAAGGGTAACACCATATATTTT
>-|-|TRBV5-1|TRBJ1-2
CASSFGQGKGYTF
TGCGCCAGCAGCTTCGGCCAGGGGAAGGGCTACACCTTC
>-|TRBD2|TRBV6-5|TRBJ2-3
CASGLAGVADTQYF
TGTGCCAGCGGACTAGCGGGGGTTGCAGATACGCAGTATTTT
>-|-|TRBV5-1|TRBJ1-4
CASSRDRQELFF
TGCGCCAGCAGCCGGGACCGACAGGAACTGTTTTTT
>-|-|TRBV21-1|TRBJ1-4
CASSKKGPRWGEKLFF
TGTGCCAGCAGCAAAAAGGGCCCGCGCTGGGGTGAAAAACTGTTTTTT
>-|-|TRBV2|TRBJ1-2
CASSVAEARGYGYTF
TGTGCCAGCAGTGTGGCAGAAGCAAGGGGCTATGGCTACACCTTC
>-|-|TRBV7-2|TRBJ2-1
CASSLSGYNEQFF
TGTGCCAGCAGCTTATCAGGGTACAATGAGCAGTTCTTC
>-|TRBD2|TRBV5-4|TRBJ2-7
CASSLPSGGSSYEQYF
TGTGCCAGCAGCTTACCGAGCGGGGGTAGCTCCTACGAGCAGTACTTC
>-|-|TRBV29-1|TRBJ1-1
CSVVEQRMNTEAFF
TGCAGCGTTGTAGAACAGCGTATGAACACTGAAGCTTTCTTT
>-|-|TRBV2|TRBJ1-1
CASIRDMNTEAFF
TGTGCCAGCATAAGGGACATGAACACTGAAGCTTTCTTT
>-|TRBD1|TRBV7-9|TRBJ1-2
CASSQAGQGRGYTF
TGTGCCAGCAGCCAAGCGGGACAGGGGCGGGGCTACACCTTC